These 25 T cell receptor beta chains were all obtained from the same sample, sequenced in a study of CD8 T cells in ankylosing spondylitis. TCRdb analysed the 5' RACE reads with MiXCR anew, one entry per CDR3 protein. The sample shows about 220,000 distinct CDR3 sequences, 18% of them seen only once. The antigens for these receptors are not known. Study-level points and caveats: There was a TCR beta motif, made of eight highly homologous variants, that appeared characteristic of ankylosing spondylitis blood.

Source material: blood, either unsorted or a sorted T cell fraction (not recorded which). These receptor sequences come from a male donor with ankylosing spondylitis.

This clonotype occurred many times. The genes are TRBV29-1 and TRBJ2-1; D gene unclear. V gave up 3 bases and J gave up 6 bases, with 9 bases separating them. CDR1 is SQVTM and CDR2 is ANQGSEA in the germline V gene. The CDR3 sequence is 12 residues long. The CDR3 sequence is CSVEGLPNEQFF. Written as DNA, the CDR3 is TGCAGCGTTGAGGGGTTGCCCAATGAGCAGTTCTTC.

The V gene is TRBV12-3 or TRBV12-4, the J gene TRBJ2-6; D may be TRBD1 or TRBD2 (5 bases each). V was pared by 6 bases and J by 0 bases, with 12 bases between. This CDR3 is built from 16 residues. CDR3 nucleotides: TGTGCCAGCAGGGGGGAGAGTTACTCTGGGGCCAACGTCCTGACTTTC. Its protein is CASRGESYSGANVLTF.

There are a few counts of this clonotype. The gene calls are TRBV12-3 or TRBV12-4 and TRBJ2-2, with 8 bases fitting TRBD1. J gave up 1 base and V 6 bases, and 4 bases lay outside the gene matches. The CDR3 runs 15 residues. CDR3 bases: TGTGCCAGCAGCACCGGGACAGGGAACACCGGGGAGCTGTTTTTT. It is translated as CASSTGTGNTGELFF.

This clonotype was seen once. The rearrangement links TRBV20-1 to TRBJ2-2, with 8 positions matching TRBD1. J lost 3 bases, V lost 6 bases, and 9 bases had no gene match. This CDR3 has 15 amino acids. Germline V gene sequence: CDR1 DFQATT, CDR2 SNEGSKA (reference sequence). The CDR3 region has the DNA TGCAGTGCCCGGCGCAGGGGGCTAGACACCGGGGAGCTGTTTTTT. Translating it yields CSARRRGLDTGELFF.

This sequence joins TRBV9 and TRBJ2-5, with D possibly TRBD2 on 6 matching bases. The CDR3 has 16 residues. V dropped 0 bases and J dropped 3 bases, with 15 bases sitting between them. In germline, CDR1 is SGDLS, CDR2 YYNGEE. Here the CDR3 DNA reads TGTGCCAGCAGCGTAGGGGAGGAGGGGATTGAAGAGACCCAGTACTTC. Translation gives CASSVGEEGIEETQYF.

There are many counts of this clonotype. The rearrangement joins TRBV7-9 to TRBJ2-3, with D uncertain. The germline V and J ends were trimmed by 4 bases and 5 bases, with 7 bases remaining between them. Germline V CDR1 and CDR2: SEHNR, FQNEAQ (reference sequence). The CDR3 runs 12 residues. The CDR3, as DNA: TGTGCCAGCAGCTCGATGGGAGATACGCAGTATTTT. This gives the protein CASSSMGDTQYF.

This chain connects TRBV19 to TRBJ2-1; D might be TRBD2 (6 bases). Trimming shortened V by 7 bases and J by 4 bases, and 11 bases separated the two germline ends. The length of the CDR3 is 13 residues. The germline V gene has CDR1 LNHDA and CDR2 SQIVND (reference sequence). CDR3 amino acids: CASTGLEYNEQFF. The CDR3 nucleotides read TGTGCCAGTACGGGACTTGAGTACAATGAGCAGTTCTTC.

There are a few counts of this clonotype. V is TRBV20-1 and J is TRBJ2-1, with no clear D. Germline V lookup: CDR1 DFQATT, CDR2 SNEGSKA (reference sequence). V lost 3 bases and J lost 9, with 9 bases in between. This CDR3 contains 11 residues. The CDR3 loop reads CSASFVAEQFF. CDR3 in DNA: TGCAGTGCTAGTTTCGTGGCTGAGCAGTTCTTC.

V usage is TRBV6-2 or TRBV6-3 and J usage is TRBJ2-6, with TRBD1 identical over 9 bases. Trimming took 8 bases from V and 1 from J; bases not matched to a gene: 3. The CDR3 spans 15 residues. Germline-derived CDR1 and CDR2 are MNHEY and SVGEGT. The DNA for the CDR3 is TGTGCCAGCTGGGACAGGGAATCTGGGGCCAACGTCCTGACTTTC. It encodes CASWDRESGANVLTF.

This clonotype has a handful of counts. The chain links TRBV7-6 to TRBJ2-5; perhaps TRBD2 as D (5 bases). With 6 bases removed from V and 1 base from J, the gap between germline ends came to 9 bases. Per germline, CDR1 SGHVS and CDR2 FNYEAQ. The CDR3 is 13 residues long. The CDR3 DNA is TGTGCCAGCAGGAGGGAACTCCAAGAGACCCAGTACTTC. It yields the protein CASRRELQETQYF.

V gene TRBV7-9 combines with J gene TRBJ2-7, with D perhaps being TRBD1 or TRBD2 (5 bases each). Germline CDR1 is SEHNR and CDR2 is FQNEAQ (reference sequence). The CDR3 sequence is 15 residues long. V was cut by 6 bases and J by 0 bases, with 15 bases left in between. The CDR3 here is CASSFRDASSYEQYF. The CDR3 region has the DNA TGTGCCAGCAGTTTTAGGGACGCGAGCTCCTACGAGCAGTACTTC.

Many counts were recorded for this clonotype. V and J are TRBV27 and TRBJ2-3; 13 nucleotides line up with TRBD2. With 0 bases clipped from V and 5 bases from J, the junction kept 11 bases outside the gene matches. The CDR3 runs 19 residues. Per the germline V gene, CDR1 is MNHEY and CDR2 is SMNVEV (reference sequence). CDR3 residues: CASSLSWGLAGKARDTQYF. The CDR3 nucleotides read TGTGCCAGCAGTTTATCATGGGGACTAGCGGGGAAAGCACGAGATACGCAGTATTTT.

The rearrangement joins TRBV20-1 to TRBJ1-4; 7 bases align to TRBD1. Germline V lookup: CDR1 DFQATT, CDR2 SNEGSKA (reference sequence). Unmatched junction bases numbered 13, after V lost 0 bases and J lost 9 bases. This CDR3 contains 16 residues. The CDR3 DNA reads TGCAGTGCTAGAGAATTCGGACAGGACCTTAGTAAAAAACTGTTTTTT. Amino acid sequence: CSAREFGQDLSKKLFF.

This chain connects TRBV4-3 to TRBJ2-1, with D possibly being TRBD2 (6 bases). The CDR3 totals 15 residues. Trimming stripped 0 bases from V and 2 bases from J, with 8 bases between. Germline V CDR1 and CDR2: LGHNA, YSLEER. CDR3 protein: CASSQDPSAYNEQFF. DNA of the CDR3: TGCGCCAGCAGCCAAGATCCTAGCGCCTACAATGAGCAGTTCTTC.

The J gene is TRBJ2-3, the V gene TRBV9, with a tentative D call TRBD1 (5 bases). V was pared by 3 bases and J by 2 bases, with 25 bases between. The CDR3 extends over 19 amino acids. Looked up from germline, CDR1 is SGDLS and CDR2 is YYNGEE. The CDR3 here is CASSGNQGGWAGSTDTQYF. DNA of the CDR3: TGTGCCAGCAGCGGCAACCAGGGTGGCTGGGCAGGGTCCACAGATACGCAGTATTTT.

The rearrangement links TRBV7-9 to TRBJ1-1; a possible D gene is TRBD1 (5 bases). V shed 5 bases and J shed 4 bases, with 8 bases lying between them. The CDR3 has 12 residues. Germline-derived CDR1 and CDR2 are SEHNR and FQNEAQ (reference sequence). Here the CDR3 reads CASSPGSTEAFF. CDR3 in DNA: TGTGCCAGCAGCCCAGGGAGCACTGAAGCTTTCTTT.

This clonotype was detected a few times. The chain combines TRBV4-1 with TRBJ2-3; the match to TRBD2 covers 12 bases. The CDR3 runs to 18 residues. V was pared by 3 bases and J by 0 bases, with 7 bases of the junction left unmatched. Germline V gene lookup returns CDR1 MGHRA and CDR2 YSYEKL. The CDR3 reads CASSQVLAGGTSTDTQYF. Written as DNA, the CDR3 is TGCGCCAGCAGCCAGGTCCTAGCGGGGGGGACGAGCACAGATACGCAGTATTTT.

This clonotype was recorded many times. The J gene is TRBJ2-1, the V gene TRBV2, with a weak D call TRBD2 (6 bases). The CDR3 covers 12 residues. Germline loops: CDR1 SNHLY, CDR2 FYNNEI. V lost 4 bases and J 7 bases, leaving 8 bases between the germline ends. The CDR3 region has the DNA TGTGCCAGCAGTGGACTAGGGAATGAGCAGTTCTTC. Translated, it gives CASSGLGNEQFF.

This clonotype was counted ten times or more. The rearrangement links TRBV12-3 or TRBV12-4 to TRBJ2-1; a weak D match, TRBD2 (5 bases). V was cut by 6 bases and J by 5 bases, with 11 bases left in between. CDR3 length: 13 residues. This CDR3 is CASRDSTNNEQFF. In DNA form, the CDR3 reads TGTGCCAGCAGGGACTCGACCAACAATGAGCAGTTCTTC.

This rearrangement joins TRBV7-9 to TRBJ2-7, with 9 bases matching TRBD1. Looked up from germline, CDR1 is SEHNR and CDR2 is FQNEAQ (reference sequence). The CDR3 extends over 15 amino acids. The V gene end was trimmed by 5 bases and the J gene end by 1 base; junction bases not matched to a gene: 6. Here the CDR3 DNA reads TGTGCCAGCAGCGCCCACGGACAGGGGTCCTACGAGCAGTACTTC. Amino acids: CASSAHGQGSYEQYF.

This clonotype occurred a few times. The chain is built from TRBV25-1 and TRBJ2-3, with 10 positions matching TRBD2. CDR1 and CDR2 (germline): MGHDK, SYGVNS. V lost 1 base, J lost 7 bases, and 8 bases stayed unmatched. The CDR3 runs to 16 residues. CDR3 residues: CASSESGTSEPHTQYF. The CDR3, as DNA: TGTGCCAGCAGTGAATCCGGGACTAGCGAACCACATACGCAGTATTTT.

This clonotype turned up a few times. The V and J genes are TRBV7-9 and TRBJ2-4; D is unresolved. The V end lost 5 bases, the J end lost 12 bases, and 20 bases lay between the germline ends. The length of the CDR3 is 14 residues. Germline CDR1 reads SEHNR; CDR2 reads FQNEAQ (reference sequence). The CDR3 region is CASSPSDGLIPQYF. CDR3 sequence (DNA): TGTGCCAGCAGCCCCTCCGACGGTCTCATACCTCAGTACTTC.

This clonotype was picked up one time. The chain carries TRBV27 and TRBJ1-3, with D tentatively TRBD1 (6 bases). V was trimmed by 8 bases and J by 4 bases, leaving 12 bases between them. Germline V gene lookup returns CDR1 MNHEY and CDR2 SMNVEV (reference sequence). The CDR3 runs to 13 residues. In DNA form, the CDR3 reads TGTGCCAGCCGAGCGGGGGGCGGAAACACCATATATTTT. Protein: CASRAGGGNTIYF.

The gene calls are TRBV27 and TRBJ2-7, with D perhaps TRBD1 or TRBD2 (5 bases each). Germline V gene sequence: CDR1 MNHEY, CDR2 SMNVEV (reference sequence). This CDR3 has 14 amino acids. V was pared by 6 bases and J by 2 bases, with 14 bases between. CDR3 bases: TGTGCCAGCAGCTCGACCCGGGGACCCTACGAGCAGTACTTC. This codes for CASSSTRGPYEQYF.

This clonotype was seen more than once but under ten times. The chain combines TRBV6-8 with TRBJ2-5; possibly TRBD1 for D (5 bases). Germline V CDR1 and CDR2: MNHGY, SAAAGT. The germline V and J ends were trimmed by 0 bases and 3 bases, with 14 bases remaining between them. This CDR3 is 16 amino acids long. The CDR3 DNA follows: TGTGCCAGCAGTTACTCGACCAACGAAGGGGAAGAGACCCAGTACTTC. This gives the protein CASSYSTNEGEETQYF.